The source of this T cell receptor beta chain is a study of blood T cell repertoires in COVID-19. Study overall: COVID-19 samples, acute and convalescent, were from the United States, Italy and Spain. PBMCs, B-cell-depleted T cells, or T cells were the source of the cDNA or gDNA that made up the material.

This CDR3 has 14 amino acids. Germline values: CDR1 SGHTA, CDR2 FQGNSA. Per the original data handling: Estimation of nucleated cell counts relied on the amplification of reference gene primers. Data came from immunoSEQ multiplex PCR; TCRdb stores just in-frame clones and leaves some out. The V and J calls and the clone size are those of that table, but D and trimming were determined from the DNA. The sample includes 35,000 to 45,000 clones, approximately 78% of them seen just once. Comment on this clone: Compared with germline, one end of the junction differs, possibly owing to a read error. The sample has other DNA sequences that encode this CDR3 too.

The source material was peripheral blood. The chain has TRBV7-2 and TRBJ1-1; 8 positions agree with TRBD1. The source of this sequence is a human donor in a cohort sampled during active or convalescent COVID-19. The donor label of this sample is uncertain. The CDR3 coding sequence is TGTGCCAGCAGCCTACAGGGGGATAGGACTGAAGCTTTTTTT. Translation: CASSLQGDRTEAFF.